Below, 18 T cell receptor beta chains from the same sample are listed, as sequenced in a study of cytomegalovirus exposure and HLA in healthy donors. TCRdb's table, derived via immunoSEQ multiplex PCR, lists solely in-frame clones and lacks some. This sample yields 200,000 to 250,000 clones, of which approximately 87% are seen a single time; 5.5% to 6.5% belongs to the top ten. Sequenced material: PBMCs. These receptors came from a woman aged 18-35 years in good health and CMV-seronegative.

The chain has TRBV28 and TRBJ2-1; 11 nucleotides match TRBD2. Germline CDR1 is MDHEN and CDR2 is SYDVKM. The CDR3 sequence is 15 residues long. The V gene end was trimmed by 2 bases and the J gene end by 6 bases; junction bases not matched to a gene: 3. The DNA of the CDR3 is TGTGCCAGCAGTTTAGGGACTAGCGGCCTCAATGAGCAGTTCTTC. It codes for CASSLGTSGLNEQFF.

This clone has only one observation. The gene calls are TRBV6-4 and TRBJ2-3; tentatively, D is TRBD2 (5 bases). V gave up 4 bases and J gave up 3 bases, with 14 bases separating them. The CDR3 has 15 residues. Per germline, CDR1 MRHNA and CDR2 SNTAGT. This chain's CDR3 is CASSVVAGVTDTQYF. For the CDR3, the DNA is TGTGCCAGCAGTGTGGTAGCCGGGGTTACAGATACGCAGTATTTT.

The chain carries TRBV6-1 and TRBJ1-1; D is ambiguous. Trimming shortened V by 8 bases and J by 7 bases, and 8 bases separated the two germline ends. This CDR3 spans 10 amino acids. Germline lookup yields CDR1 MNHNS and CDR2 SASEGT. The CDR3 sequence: CASGRVEAFF. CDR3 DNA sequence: TGTGCCAGCGGAAGAGTTGAAGCTTTCTTT.

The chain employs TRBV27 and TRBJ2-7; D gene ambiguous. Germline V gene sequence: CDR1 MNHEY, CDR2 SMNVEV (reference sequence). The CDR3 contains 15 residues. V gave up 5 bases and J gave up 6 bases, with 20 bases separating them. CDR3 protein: CASSPPGRWVGEQYF. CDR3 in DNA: TGTGCCAGCAGTCCCCCCGGCCGTTGGGTGGGCGAGCAGTACTTC.

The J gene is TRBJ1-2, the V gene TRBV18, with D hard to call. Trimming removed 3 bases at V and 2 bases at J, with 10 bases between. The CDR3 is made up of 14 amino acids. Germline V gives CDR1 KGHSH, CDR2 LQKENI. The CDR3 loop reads CASSPGEQNYGYTF. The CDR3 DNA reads TGTGCCAGCTCACCGGGAGAGCAGAACTATGGCTACACCTTC.

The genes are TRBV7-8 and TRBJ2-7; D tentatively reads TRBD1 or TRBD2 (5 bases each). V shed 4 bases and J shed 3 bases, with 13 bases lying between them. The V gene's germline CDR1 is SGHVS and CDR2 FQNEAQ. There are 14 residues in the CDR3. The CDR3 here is CASSSDLGDYEQYF. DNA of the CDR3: TGTGCCAGCAGCTCCGACCTGGGGGACTACGAGCAGTACTTC.

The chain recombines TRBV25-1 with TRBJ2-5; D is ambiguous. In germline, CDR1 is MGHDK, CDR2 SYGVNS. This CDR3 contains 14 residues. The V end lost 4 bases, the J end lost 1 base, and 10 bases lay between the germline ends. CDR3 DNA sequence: TGTGCCAGCAGTGCGCGACCGGGCCAAGAGACCCAGTACTTC. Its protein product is CASSARPGQETQYF.

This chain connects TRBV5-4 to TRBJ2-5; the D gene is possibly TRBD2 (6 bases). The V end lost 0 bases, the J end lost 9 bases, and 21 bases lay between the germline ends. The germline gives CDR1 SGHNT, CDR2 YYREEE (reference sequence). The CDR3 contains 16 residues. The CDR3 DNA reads TGTGCCAGCAGCTTGGCCGGGCCCTCCGCGGGGTGGTCCCAGTACTTC. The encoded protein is CASSLAGPSAGWSQYF.

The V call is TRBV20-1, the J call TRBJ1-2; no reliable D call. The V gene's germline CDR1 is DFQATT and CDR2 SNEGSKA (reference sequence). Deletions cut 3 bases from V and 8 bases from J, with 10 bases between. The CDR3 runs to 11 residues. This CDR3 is CSARIQRGYTF. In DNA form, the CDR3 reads TGCAGTGCTAGGATTCAGAGGGGCTACACCTTC.

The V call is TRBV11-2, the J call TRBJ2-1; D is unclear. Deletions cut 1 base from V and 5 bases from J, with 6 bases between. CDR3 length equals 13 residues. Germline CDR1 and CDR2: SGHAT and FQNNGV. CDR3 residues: CASSLGLDNEQFF. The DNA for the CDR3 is TGTGCCAGCAGCTTAGGACTCGACAATGAGCAGTTCTTC.

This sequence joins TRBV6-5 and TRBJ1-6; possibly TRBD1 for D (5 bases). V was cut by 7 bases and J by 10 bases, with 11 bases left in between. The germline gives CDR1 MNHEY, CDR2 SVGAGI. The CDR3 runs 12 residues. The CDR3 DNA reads TGTGCCAGCACCCGGGGGGGATCACCCCTCCACTTT. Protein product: CASTRGGSPLHF.

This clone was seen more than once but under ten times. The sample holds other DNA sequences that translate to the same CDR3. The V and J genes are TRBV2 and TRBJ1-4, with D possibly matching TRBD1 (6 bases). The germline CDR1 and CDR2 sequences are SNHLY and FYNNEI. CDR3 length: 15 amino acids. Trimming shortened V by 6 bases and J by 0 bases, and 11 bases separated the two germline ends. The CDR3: CASSGDTSTNEKLFF. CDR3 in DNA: TGTGCCAGCAGCGGGGACACTTCAACTAATGAAAAACTGTTTTTT.

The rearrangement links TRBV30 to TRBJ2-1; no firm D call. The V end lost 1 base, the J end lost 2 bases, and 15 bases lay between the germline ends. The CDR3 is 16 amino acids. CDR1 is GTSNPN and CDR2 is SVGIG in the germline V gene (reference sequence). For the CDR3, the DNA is TGTGCCTGGAGTGGGGTGGGCGAGGAAACCTACAATGAGCAGTTCTTC. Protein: CAWSGVGEETYNEQFF.

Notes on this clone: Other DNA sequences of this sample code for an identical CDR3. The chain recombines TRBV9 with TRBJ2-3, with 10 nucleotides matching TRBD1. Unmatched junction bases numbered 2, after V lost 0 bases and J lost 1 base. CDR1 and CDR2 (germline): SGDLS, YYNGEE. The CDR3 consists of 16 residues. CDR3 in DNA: TGTGCCAGCAGCGTAGTGGGGACAGGGGGCACAGATACGCAGTATTTT. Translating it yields CASSVVGTGGTDTQYF.

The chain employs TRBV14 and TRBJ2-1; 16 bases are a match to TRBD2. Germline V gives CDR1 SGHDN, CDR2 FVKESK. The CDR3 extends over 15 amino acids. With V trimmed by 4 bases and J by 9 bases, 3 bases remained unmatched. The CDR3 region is CASSPGLAGGGEQFF. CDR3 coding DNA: TGTGCCAGCAGCCCGGGACTAGCGGGAGGGGGTGAGCAGTTCTTC. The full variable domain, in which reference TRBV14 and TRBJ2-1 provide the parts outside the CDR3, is EAGVTQFPSHSVIEKGQTVTLRCDPISGHDNLYWYRRVMGKEIKFLLHFVKESKQDESGMPNNRFLAERTGGTYSTLKVQPAELEDSGVYFCASSPGLAGGGEQFFGPGTRLTVL.

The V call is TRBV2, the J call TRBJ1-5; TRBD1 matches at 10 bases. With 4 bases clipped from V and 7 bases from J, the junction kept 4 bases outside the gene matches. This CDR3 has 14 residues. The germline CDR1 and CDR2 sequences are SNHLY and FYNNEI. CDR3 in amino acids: CASSGQGARQPQHF. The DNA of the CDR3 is TGTGCCAGCAGTGGACAGGGGGCAAGACAGCCCCAGCATTTT.

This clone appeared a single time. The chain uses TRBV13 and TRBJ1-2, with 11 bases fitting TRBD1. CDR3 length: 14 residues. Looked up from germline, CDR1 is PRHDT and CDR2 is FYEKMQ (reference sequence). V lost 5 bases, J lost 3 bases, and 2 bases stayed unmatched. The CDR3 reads CASSPGQGDYGYTF. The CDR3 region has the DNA TGTGCCAGCAGCCCGGGACAGGGGGACTATGGCTACACCTTC.

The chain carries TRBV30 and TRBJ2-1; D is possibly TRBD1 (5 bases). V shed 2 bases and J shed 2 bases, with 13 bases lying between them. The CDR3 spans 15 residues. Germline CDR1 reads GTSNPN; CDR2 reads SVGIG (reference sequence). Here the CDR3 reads CAWSIGRAAYNEQFF. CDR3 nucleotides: TGTGCCTGGAGTATTGGCAGGGCGGCCTACAATGAGCAGTTCTTC. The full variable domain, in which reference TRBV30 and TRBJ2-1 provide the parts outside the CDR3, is SQTIHQWPATLVQPVGSPLSLECTVEGTSNPNLYWYRQAAGRGLQLLFYSVGIGQISSEVPQNLSASRPQDRQFILSSKKLLLSDSGFYLCAWSIGRAAYNEQFFGPGTRLTVL.